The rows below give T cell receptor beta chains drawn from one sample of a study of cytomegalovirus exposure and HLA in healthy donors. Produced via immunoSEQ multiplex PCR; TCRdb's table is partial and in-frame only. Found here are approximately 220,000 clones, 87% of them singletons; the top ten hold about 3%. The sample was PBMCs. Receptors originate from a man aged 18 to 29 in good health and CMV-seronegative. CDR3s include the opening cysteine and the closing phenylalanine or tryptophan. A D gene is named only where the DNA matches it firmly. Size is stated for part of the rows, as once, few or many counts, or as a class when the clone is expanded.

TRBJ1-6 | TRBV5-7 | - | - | TGTGCCACCCGGAGGTCACCCCTCCACTTT | CATRRSPLHF
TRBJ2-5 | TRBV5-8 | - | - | TGTGCCAGCAGTCCCAGGGGATCGGAGACCCAGTACTTC | CASSPRGSETQYF
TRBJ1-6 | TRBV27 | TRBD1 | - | TGTGCCAGCAGTCCAAGGGACAGGGGATCAGGTTCACCCCTCCACTTT | CASSPRDRGSGSPLHF
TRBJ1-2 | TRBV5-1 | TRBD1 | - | TGCGCCAGCAGCGTAAAAGGACAGGGCCCCTATGGCTACACCTTC | CASSVKGQGPYGYTF
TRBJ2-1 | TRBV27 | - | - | TGTGCCAGCAGTCCGCGAGAGGGATTCTACAATGAGCAGTTCTTC | CASSPREGFYNEQFF
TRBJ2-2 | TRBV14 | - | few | TGTGCCAGCAGCCAAGTCAGTTACACCGGGGAGCTGTTTTTT | CASSQVSYTGELFF
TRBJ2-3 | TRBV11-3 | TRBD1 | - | TGTGCCAGCCGTCATGCCTGGACAGGCAGCACAGATACGCAGTATTTT | CASRHAWTGSTDTQYF
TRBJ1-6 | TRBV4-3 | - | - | TGCGCCAGCAGCCAAGAGAGACGGGGAAATTCACCCCTCCACTTT | CASSQERRGNSPLHF
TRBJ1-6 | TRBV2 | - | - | TGTGCCAGCAAAGGCAGGGGTAATTCACCCCTCCACTTT | CASKGRGNSPLHF
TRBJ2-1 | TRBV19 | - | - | TGTGCCAGTAGTATACTGGGTTCTAGCTCCTACAATGAGCAGTTCTTC | CASSILGSSSYNEQFF
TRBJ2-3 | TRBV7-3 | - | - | TGTGCCAGCAGCTTACGCGGGTTGACAGATACGCAGTATTTT | CASSLRGLTDTQYF
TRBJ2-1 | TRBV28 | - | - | TGTGCCAGCATCGATAGGGGCTACAATGAGCAGTTCTTC | CASIDRGYNEQFF
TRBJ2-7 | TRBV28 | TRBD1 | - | TGTGCCAGCCGGGACAGCCCCTACGAGCAGTACTTC | CASRDSPYEQYF
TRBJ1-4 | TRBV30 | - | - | TGTGCCTGGACACCTTGGGGGGGGCACACAACTAATGAAAAACTGTTTTTT | CAWTPWGGHTTNEKLFF
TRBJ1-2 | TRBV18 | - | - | TGTGCCAGCTCACCCAGTTTACGGACGGGAGATACAAGCCGCACCTATGGCTACACCTTC | CASSPSLRTGDTSRTYGYTF
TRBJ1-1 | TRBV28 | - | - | TGTGCCAGCAGGCCCCCGGGACTCATGAACACTGAAGCTTTCTTT | CASRPPGLMNTEAFF
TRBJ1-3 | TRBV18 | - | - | TGTGCCAGCTCACCATCGACAGACTCTGGAAACACCATATATTTT | CASSPSTDSGNTIYF
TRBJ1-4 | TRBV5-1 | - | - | TGCGCCAGCAGTATGGGGGCGAACCCAACTAATGAAAAACTGTTTTTT | CASSMGANPTNEKLFF
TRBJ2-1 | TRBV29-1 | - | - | TGCAGCGTTGGGGAGTGGGGAGACGGCCCCTACAATGAGCAGTTCTTC | CSVGEWGDGPYNEQFF
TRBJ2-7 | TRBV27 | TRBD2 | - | TGTGCCAGCAGTTATAGCGGGAGGTACGAGCAGTACTTC | CASSYSGRYEQYF
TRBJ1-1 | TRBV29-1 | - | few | TGCAGCGTTTATCAGACTGAAGCTTTCTTT | CSVYQTEAFF
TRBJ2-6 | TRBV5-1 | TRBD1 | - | TGCGCCAGCAGCTTCTCCGGGACAGACTCTGGGGCCAACGTCCTGACTTTC | CASSFSGTDSGANVLTF
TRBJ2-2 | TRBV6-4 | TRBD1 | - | TGTGCCAGCAGCGCCGCAGGGGGCGCAACCGGGGAGCTGTTTTTT | CASSAAGGATGELFF
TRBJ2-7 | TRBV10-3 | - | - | TGTGCCATCAGTGTGCCAGGTACGGACTACGAGCAGTACTTC | CAISVPGTDYEQYF
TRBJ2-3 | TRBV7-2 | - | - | TGTGCCAGCAGGCAAACTAGCACAGATACGCAGTATTTT | CASRQTSTDTQYF
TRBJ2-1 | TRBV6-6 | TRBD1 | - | TGTGCCAGCAGTTGGACAGGGTACTACAATGAGCAGTTCTTC | CASSWTGYYNEQFF
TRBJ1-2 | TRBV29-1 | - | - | TGCAGCGTGACCAGTACAGATGGCTACACCTTC | CSVTSTDGYTF
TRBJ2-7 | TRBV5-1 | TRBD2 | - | TGCGCCAGCAGCTTGGGCGGGAGATCCTACGAGCAGTACTTC | CASSLGGRSYEQYF
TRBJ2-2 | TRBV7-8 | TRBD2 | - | TGTGCCAGCAGCTTCCGGGAGGGCTCAGACACCGGGGAGCTGTTTTTT | CASSFREGSDTGELFF
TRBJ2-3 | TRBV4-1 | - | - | TGCGCCAGCAGCCAAGGGGGCATGGAGTCAGATACGCAGTATTTT | CASSQGGMESDTQYF
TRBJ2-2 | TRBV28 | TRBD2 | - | TGTGCCAGCAGTTTATCAGGACTAGTCGGCGGGGAGCTGTTTTTT | CASSLSGLVGGELFF
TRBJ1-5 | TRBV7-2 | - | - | TGTGCCAGCAGTCGAGGCGGGCTCGAGGGCCAGCATTTT | CASSRGGLEGQHF
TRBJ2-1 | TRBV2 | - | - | TGTGCCAGCAGTGAACCCCCCCCACAAAGCTCCTACAATGAGCAGTTCTTC | CASSEPPPQSSYNEQFF
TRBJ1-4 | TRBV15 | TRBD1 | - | TGTGCCACCAGCAGGGGACAGAGTGCAACTAATGAAAAACTGTTTTTT | CATSRGQSATNEKLFF
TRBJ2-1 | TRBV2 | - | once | TGTGCCAGCAGTGACCCAGACAGGATTCCCTACAATGAGCAGTTCTTC | CASSDPDRIPYNEQFF
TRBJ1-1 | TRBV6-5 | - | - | TGTGCCAGCAGTTACTCAGGGGCGGGGGGCACTGAAGCTTTCTTT | CASSYSGAGGTEAFF
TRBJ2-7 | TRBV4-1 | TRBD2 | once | TGCGCCAGCAGCCACCGGGAGGGGACCTACGAGCAGTACTTC | CASSHREGTYEQYF
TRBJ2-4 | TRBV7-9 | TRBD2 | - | TGTGCCAGCAGCTCAGGACTAGCGTTGGACATTCAGTACTTC | CASSSGLALDIQYF
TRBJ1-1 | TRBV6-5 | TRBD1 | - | TGTGCCAGCAGAGGGGGCCGGGGACCAGCTTTCTTT | CASRGGRGPAFF
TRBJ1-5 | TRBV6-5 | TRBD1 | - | TGTGCCAGCAGTTTACACGGGACAGGGAGAAAACAGCCCCAGCATTTT | CASSLHGTGRKQPQHF
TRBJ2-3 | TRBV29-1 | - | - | TGCAGTGCACAGAGGGGGGAGGGAGATACGCAGTATTTT | CSAQRGEGDTQYF